This is a list of T cell receptor beta chains from one sample in a study of cytomegalovirus exposure and HLA in healthy donors. Sequencing used immunoSEQ multiplex PCR; TCRdb keeps in-frame clones, though not all of them. The sample yields some 180,000 clones, 75% to 90% seen once. The sequenced sample consisted of PBMCs. The receptor set was obtained from a girl under 18 in good health and CMV-seropositive. The CDR3 runs from the conserved cysteine through the conserved F or W. D genes are given only for firm matches. Not every row has a clone size; where given, it reads once, few, many or a size class.

NA	NA	TRBV19	TRBJ2-1	TGTGCCAGTAGTATTCCCAGGGGCGATGAGCAGTTCTTC	CASSIPRGDEQFF
TRBD2	few	TRBV10-1	TRBJ2-5	TGCGCCAGCAGTGAAGCGGGAGCCAACGAAGAGACCCAGTACTTC	CASSEAGANEETQYF
TRBD2	once	TRBV5-4	TRBJ2-1	TGTGCCAGCAGCCCGTGGACTAGAGGTCATGAGCAGTTCTTC	CASSPWTRGHEQFF
NA	few	TRBV13	TRBJ2-2	TGTGCCAGCAGCCCCTCGGGGGAGGTCCGGGGAGCGAACACCGGGGAGCTGTTTTTT	CASSPSGEVRGANTGELFF
TRBD1	NA	TRBV29-1	TRBJ2-7	TGCAGCTTACGGACAGGGGCTTACGAGCAGTACTTC	CSLRTGAYEQYF
NA	NA	TRBV19	TRBJ1-2	TGTGCCAGTAGTATAGAAGGGCAGGGACTTCTTGGCTACACCTTC	CASSIEGQGLLGYTF
NA	NA	TRBV14	TRBJ2-1	TGTGCCAGCAGCCCGAGGAGTAAAACCTACAATGAGCAGTTCTTC	CASSPRSKTYNEQFF
NA	NA	TRBV7-9	TRBJ1-1	TGTGCCAGCAGCCTCCCGACGGAGTTTGCCACACTGAACACTGAAGCTTTCTTT	CASSLPTEFATLNTEAFF
NA	NA	TRBV29-1	TRBJ2-4	TGCAGCGTCCCAGGGGCGTTGAACATTCAGTACTTC	CSVPGALNIQYF
NA	NA	TRBV27	TRBJ1-5	TGTGCCAGCGGCGGGGATCAGCCCCAGCATTTT	CASGGDQPQHF
NA	NA	TRBV6-1	TRBJ1-4	TGTGCCAGCAGTGCCCGACAGGTTCTTTCGCTGTTTTTT	CASSARQVLSLFF
TRBD1	NA	TRBV27	TRBJ1-5	TGTGCCAGCAGTTGGGACAGCCTCGGGCCCCAGCATTTT	CASSWDSLGPQHF
TRBD2	NA	TRBV7-6	TRBJ2-1	TGTGCCACCTCCAGGACTAGCGGGAGTTATGAGCAGTTCTTC	CATSRTSGSYEQFF
NA	NA	TRBV21-1	TRBJ2-7	TGTGCCAGCAGCAAAAAGGGGCCGCAGGGTTTCATCTACGAGCAGTACTTC	CASSKKGPQGFIYEQYF
NA	NA	TRBV29-1	TRBJ1-2	TGCAGCGTTGAAGGGCAGGCCTATGGCTACACCTTC	CSVEGQAYGYTF
NA	few	TRBV7-9	TRBJ1-5	TGTGCCAGCAGCATGGGCCCGAACCAGCCCCAGCATTTT	CASSMGPNQPQHF
NA	NA	TRBV30	TRBJ1-5	TGTGCCTGGAGTCAGGGTCTGTTTGGCAATCAGCCCCAGCATTTT	CAWSQGLFGNQPQHF
NA	NA	TRBV5-6	TRBJ2-7	TGTGCCAGCAGCTTGGGCGGCTCATCCTACGAGCAGTACTTC	CASSLGGSSYEQYF
NA	NA	TRBV7-8	TRBJ1-5	TGTGCCAGCAGCCCCCCAGGGGCCGGTCAGCCCCAGCATTTT	CASSPPGAGQPQHF
NA	NA	TRBV19	TRBJ1-1	TGTGCCAGTAGTATGAGGGCGAACACTGAAGCTTTCTTT	CASSMRANTEAFF
NA	NA	TRBV18	TRBJ1-1	TGTGCCAGCTCACTAATGGCAGAGAACACTGAAGCTTTCTTT	CASSLMAENTEAFF
NA	once	TRBV6-5	TRBJ2-2	TGTGCCAGCTGCAGGGGCAGCGACACCGGGGAGCTGTTTTTT	CASCRGSDTGELFF
TRBD1	NA	TRBV11-2	TRBJ2-7	TGTGCCAGCAGCGCATCCGGGACAGGGGTCTACGAGCAGTACTTC	CASSASGTGVYEQYF